A single sample is the source of the 11 T cell receptor beta chains below, sequenced in a study of CXCR3-negative and CXCR3-positive naive CD8 T cells. TRB cDNA was prepared as libraries by UMI-labeled 5' RACE. From its re-call of the 5' RACE reads, TCRdb lists each CDR3 protein once, without DNA. In all, the sample yields 20,000 to 30,000 distinct CDR3 sequences. The sample consisted of naive CXCR3- CD8+ T cells from blood. Subset in this sample: CD45RO-CCR7+CD27+CD95- naive CD8+ T cells lacking CXCR3 (TNR3-). The source of these receptors is a human donor in good health. Some clones in this sample may be carry-over from other donors' samples.

This clonotype is classed as medium-sized by frequency. The chain is built from TRBV29-1 and TRBJ2-7; TCRdb's assignment of TRBD1 cannot be checked, as there is no DNA. Germline V gene sequence: CDR1 SQVTM, CDR2 ANQGSEA. The CDR3 runs to 14 residues. This chain's CDR3 is CSVAGTGYSYEQYF.

The chain uses TRBV19 and TRBJ2-5; TCRdb picks TRBD2, but there is no DNA to check that call. The CDR3 covers 13 residues. The germline CDR1 and CDR2 sequences are LNHDA and SQIVND (reference sequence). CDR3 amino acids: CASSIASGETQYF.

The rearrangement joins TRBV7-3 to TRBJ2-1; checking the TCRdb D call of TRBD1 is not possible without DNA. CDR1 and CDR2 (germline): SGHTA, FQGTGA. This CDR3 is built from 13 residues. This chain's CDR3 is CASSSGRGDEQFF.

V gene TRBV20-1 combines with J gene TRBJ2-7; TCRdb names TRBD1, which stays unverified in the absence of DNA. This CDR3 comprises 15 residues. CDR1 and CDR2 (germline): DFQATT, SNEGSKA (reference sequence). The CDR3 sequence is CSARDTGTVTYEQYF.

This sequence joins TRBV6-6 and TRBJ2-1; lacking DNA, the TRBD2 call made by TCRdb goes unchecked. This CDR3 has 14 residues. Germline V gives CDR1 MNHNY, CDR2 SVGAGI (reference sequence). The CDR3 is CASSTGLALAEQFF.

The CDR3 sequence: CSVEVARTGGYNEQFF. The chain is built from TRBV29-1 and TRBJ2-1; the D call from TCRdb, TRBD1, cannot be confirmed without DNA. In germline, CDR1 is SQVTM, CDR2 ANQGSEA. The CDR3 runs to 16 residues.

CDR3: CASRPDRDTDTQYF. V and J are TRBV27 and TRBJ2-3; lacking DNA, the TRBD1 call made by TCRdb goes unchecked. Germline V gene lookup returns CDR1 MNHEY and CDR2 SMNVEV (reference sequence). The CDR3 consists of 14 residues.

The genes are TRBV20-1 and TRBJ2-7; TCRdb lists TRBD2, though no DNA is available to test this call. The CDR3 has 14 residues. Per the germline V gene, CDR1 is DFQATT and CDR2 is SNEGSKA (reference sequence). CDR3 region: CSASTGTLTYEQYF.

The chain is built from TRBV5-5 and TRBJ1-1; TCRdb proposes TRBD1, but this gene call is untestable without DNA. Germline V gene lookup returns CDR1 SGHKS and CDR2 YYEKEE (reference sequence). The CDR3 is 15 amino acids. CDR3 protein: CASSGGRGPDTEAFF.

The genes are TRBV7-2 and TRBJ2-3; no DNA is available, so the TRBD2 call from TCRdb remains unchecked. Germline V gene lookup returns CDR1 SGHTA and CDR2 FQGNSA. The length of the CDR3 is 11 residues. The CDR3 loop reads CASSAGDTQYF.

The chain carries TRBV29-1 and TRBJ2-2. CDR3 length: 13 amino acids. Germline CDR1 SQVTM, CDR2 ANQGSEA. This CDR3 is CSAVTIESGELFF.